Following are 30 T cell receptor beta chains from one sample sequenced in a study of shared clonotypes between healthy human individuals. The naive CD8 fraction comprised CD45RO-negative cells positively selected for CCR7 and excluded terminally differentiated effector memory CD45RA+ cells. Libraries were prepared by immunoSEQ multiplex PCR; TCRdb keeps only in-frame clonotypes and omits some of them. The sample carries about 2 million clones, over 85% recorded once. Sample: naive CD8+ T cells sorted from blood. These receptors were obtained from a man younger than 30 in good health.

The gene calls are TRBV12-5 and TRBJ1-1; 7 bases fit TRBD1. The trim removed 1 base at V and 8 bases at J, leaving 1 base unmatched. CDR3 size: 12 residues. From germline, CDR1 is LGHNT and CDR2 FRNRAP. DNA for the CDR3: TGTGCTAGTGGTTTGGCCAGGGGGGAAGCTTTCTTT. Protein sequence: CASGLARGEAFF.

This chain connects TRBV5-1 to TRBJ1-6; D uncertain. The germline V gene has CDR1 SGHRS and CDR2 YFSETQ. V was trimmed by 4 bases and J by 4 bases, leaving 9 bases between them. This CDR3 comprises 14 residues. For the CDR3, the DNA is TGCGCCAGCAGCCTAACAGAATATAATTCACCCCTCCACTTT. Its protein is CASSLTEYNSPLHF.

The rearrangement links TRBV6-6 to TRBJ2-7; 9 nucleotides line up with TRBD1. There are 15 residues in the CDR3. J was trimmed by 0 bases and V by 4 bases; bases with no gene match: 4. Germline V gives CDR1 MNHNY, CDR2 SVGAGI (reference sequence). CDR3 nucleotides: TGTGCCAGCAGTTGGGGACAGGGAAGCTCCTACGAGCAGTACTTC. Protein product: CASSWGQGSSYEQYF.

V usage is TRBV11-2 and J usage is TRBJ2-3; 9 bases align to TRBD2. V was pared by 5 bases and J by 14 bases, with 8 bases of the junction left unmatched. The germline CDR1 and CDR2 sequences are SGHAT and FQNNGV. The CDR3 is 12 amino acids. CDR3 DNA sequence: TGTGCCAGCAGCGTACGTAGCGGGAGTGGGTATTTT. Translation gives CASSVRSGSGYF.

The genes are TRBV5-1 and TRBJ1-1; D gene ambiguous. Germline CDR1 reads SGHRS; CDR2 reads YFSETQ. The CDR3 consists of 14 residues. The V end was cut by 3 bases, the J end by 1 base, with 10 bases between. The CDR3 reads CASSWRGENTEAFF. The CDR3 DNA follows: TGCGCCAGCAGCTGGCGGGGAGAGAACACTGAAGCTTTCTTT.

J is TRBJ2-3 and V is TRBV7-8; D is undetermined. V was cut by 4 bases and J by 6 bases, with 17 bases left in between. The CDR3 consists of 15 residues. Germline values: CDR1 SGHVS, CDR2 FQNEAQ. The CDR3 spells CASSYGLGNGDTQYF. The CDR3 DNA reads TGTGCCAGCAGCTATGGGCTAGGAAACGGGGATACGCAGTATTTT.

This sequence joins TRBV7-9 and TRBJ2-5, with D perhaps given as TRBD1 or TRBD2 (7 bases each). The CDR3 totals 15 residues. CDR1 is SEHNR, CDR2 FQNEAQ, per germline (reference sequence). V dropped 5 bases and J dropped 5 bases, with 18 bases sitting between them. CDR3 residues: CASSPGTTRGETQYF. For the CDR3, the DNA is TGTGCCAGCAGCCCCGGGACTACCAGGGGGGAGACCCAGTACTTC.

The chain is built from TRBV30 and TRBJ2-7; D not resolved. Trimming left V 2 bases short and J 2 bases short, with 16 bases between. There are 15 residues in the CDR3. From germline, CDR1 is GTSNPN and CDR2 SVGIG (reference sequence). The CDR3 DNA reads as TGTGCCTGGAGTCTTGGACCTTCCCCCACCTACGAGCAGTACTTC. This encodes CAWSLGPSPTYEQYF.

This clone has a single count. The chain has TRBV11-2 and TRBJ1-2; tentative D call: TRBD1 (5 bases). Trimming removed 4 bases from V and 5 bases from J, with 14 bases in between. This CDR3 is built from 14 residues. Germline V gives CDR1 SGHAT, CDR2 FQNNGV. The CDR3 loop is CASSSPTGTYGYTF. In DNA form, the CDR3 reads TGTGCCAGCAGCTCCCCGACGGGGACGTATGGCTACACCTTC. Full variable domain (outside the CDR3, taken from reference TRBV11-2 and TRBJ1-2): EAGVAQSPRYKIIEKRQSVAFWCNPISGHATLYWYQQILGQGPKLLIQFQNNGVVDDSQLPKDRFSAERLKGVDSTLKIQPAKLEDSAVYLCASSSPTGTYGYTFGSGTRLTVV.

The rearrangement links TRBV7-6 to TRBJ2-2, with TRBD2 identical over 10 bases. The junction had 9 bases not matched to a gene; V was cut back by 5 bases and J by 6 bases. Germline loops: CDR1 SGHVS, CDR2 FNYEAQ. The CDR3 runs 16 residues. CDR3 sequence (DNA): TGTGCCAGCAGCCGGCCAGCGGGAGGGTTGGCCGGGGAGCTGTTTTTT. This sequence encodes CASSRPAGGLAGELFF.

Regarding this clone: Other DNA sequences in the same sample also yield this CDR3. The chain couples TRBV30 to TRBJ1-2; 8 bases align to TRBD1. CDR3 size: 13 residues. V was clipped by 3 bases and J by 4 bases; unmatched bases: 4. CDR1 GTSNPN and CDR2 SVGIG come from the germline V gene (reference sequence). The CDR3: CAWSAGTGYGYTF. DNA of the CDR3: TGTGCCTGGAGCGCTGGGACAGGCTATGGCTACACCTTC.

The rearrangement joins TRBV19 to TRBJ1-4; D is undetermined. The CDR3 spans 14 residues. V was trimmed by 1 base and J by 0 bases, leaving 3 bases between them. The germline V gene encodes CDR1 LNHDA and CDR2 SQIVND (reference sequence). In nucleotides, the CDR3 is TGTGCCAGTAGTATAGGGGCAACTAATGAAAAACTGTTTTTT. This codes for CASSIGATNEKLFF.

The J gene is TRBJ1-2, the V gene TRBV27, with TRBD1 matching over 9 bases. V lost 0 bases and J lost 4; bases outside the gene matches: 6. The germline CDR1 and CDR2 sequences are MNHEY and SMNVEV (reference sequence). This CDR3 region has 16 residues. CDR3 nucleotides: TGTGCCAGCAGTTTATCGAGCGGGACAGGGATCTATGGCTACACCTTC. It encodes CASSLSSGTGIYGYTF.

Comment on this clone: Other DNA sequences within the sample encode an identical CDR3. This sequence joins TRBV9 and TRBJ2-5; D gene uncertain. Trimming took off 2 bases at V and 5 bases at J, with 7 bases between the two ends. Germline CDR1 and CDR2: SGDLS and YYNGEE. The CDR3 has 12 amino acids. CDR3 loop: CASSVEGETQYF. The CDR3 bases are TGTGCCAGCAGCGTTGAAGGGGAGACCCAGTACTTC.

V usage is TRBV30 and J usage is TRBJ2-1, with D possibly called TRBD1 or TRBD2 (5 bases each). This CDR3 contains 16 residues. Germline assignment: CDR1 GTSNPN and CDR2 SVGIG (reference sequence). The V gene lost 3 bases and the J gene lost 8 bases, with 23 bases spanning the gap. CDR3 protein: CAWSPQWGPGSDEQFF. CDR3 sequence (DNA): TGTGCCTGGAGCCCACAGTGGGGACCGGGTTCGGATGAGCAGTTCTTC.

The chain links TRBV13 to TRBJ2-7; the match to TRBD1 covers 9 bases. The germline V gene encodes CDR1 PRHDT and CDR2 FYEKMQ (reference sequence). The length of the CDR3 is 13 residues. V lost 5 bases, J lost 6 bases, and 5 bases stayed unmatched. The CDR3 DNA reads as TGTGCCAGCAGCACCCGGGACAGGGTCGAGCAGTACTTC. It encodes CASSTRDRVEQYF.

V usage is TRBV30 and J usage is TRBJ2-5; 8 bases agree with TRBD2. The J segment lost 5 bases and the V segment lost 0 bases, leaving 5 bases of the junction unmatched. CDR3 size: 14 residues. From germline, CDR1 is GTSNPN and CDR2 SVGIG (reference sequence). The chain's CDR3 is CAWSVREGRETQYF. The CDR3 bases are TGTGCCTGGAGTGTACGGGAGGGCCGGGAGACCCAGTACTTC.

This rearrangement joins TRBV6-7 to TRBJ1-4; D remains unclear. TRBV6-7 is flagged as an ORF with uncertain function. V lost 6 bases and J lost 6, with 11 bases in between. The CDR3 extends over 13 amino acids. The CDR3 DNA reads TGTGCCAGCAGAGAAGGGTGGGATGAAAAACTGTTTTTT. This translates into CASREGWDEKLFF.

This sequence joins TRBV27 and TRBJ2-3, with TRBD1 identical over 10 bases. The germline V gene encodes CDR1 MNHEY and CDR2 SMNVEV (reference sequence). The V and J ends lost 3 bases and 4 bases, in that order; junction bases with no gene match: 4. This CDR3 has 15 amino acids. The CDR3 here is CASSLDRGVADTQYF. The CDR3 nucleotides read TGTGCCAGCAGTTTGGACAGGGGGGTGGCAGATACGCAGTATTTT.

V and J are TRBV4-3 and TRBJ2-1; 13 bases map to TRBD2. After removal of 4 bases from V and 7 bases from J, the junction contained 7 bases not matched to a gene. CDR1 and CDR2 from the germline V gene are LGHNA and YSLEER. This CDR3 contains 16 residues. CDR3 protein: CASSRILAGGPNEQFF. CDR3 sequence (DNA): TGCGCCAGCAGCCGAATACTAGCGGGAGGGCCTAATGAGCAGTTCTTC.

Comments on this clone: This specimen includes other DNA sequences encoding the same CDR3. V usage is TRBV29-1 and J usage is TRBJ2-1; D may be TRBD1 (5 bases). CDR1 is SQVTM and CDR2 is ANQGSEA in the germline V gene. Deletions cut 1 base from V and 7 bases from J, with 8 bases between. The CDR3 has 12 amino acids. The chain's CDR3 is CSVEGQGNEQFF. The DNA of the CDR3 is TGCAGCGTTGAAGGTCAGGGTAATGAGCAGTTCTTC.

Regarding this clone: This sample includes further DNA sequences coding for the same CDR3. The chain is built from TRBV5-6 and TRBJ1-5, with TRBD1 matching 8 bases. This CDR3 has 15 amino acids. Germline assignment: CDR1 SGHDT and CDR2 YYEEEE. V lost 0 bases to trimming and J lost 6 bases; unmatched junction nucleotides: 5. CDR3 loop: CASSLGQGAIQPQHF. The CDR3 nucleotides read TGTGCCAGCAGCTTGGGGCAGGGGGCTATTCAGCCCCAGCATTTT.

Concerning this clone: Other nucleotide sequences from this sample produce the same CDR3. The chain joins TRBV5-6 to TRBJ2-2, with D hard to call. The germline V and J ends were trimmed by 2 bases and 0 bases, with 8 bases remaining between them. The V gene's germline CDR1 is SGHDT and CDR2 YYEEEE. The CDR3 is made up of 15 amino acids. CDR3 protein: CASSLLTANTGELFF. The CDR3 DNA follows: TGTGCCAGCAGCTTACTAACAGCGAACACCGGGGAGCTGTTTTTT.

The rearrangement joins TRBV7-9 to TRBJ2-5; maybe TRBD2 (6 bases). CDR1 is SEHNR, CDR2 FQNEAQ, per germline (reference sequence). The CDR3 length is 15 residues. V was trimmed by 1 base and J by 3 bases, leaving 12 bases between them. The CDR3 loop is CASSLGWAGKETQYF. CDR3 sequence (DNA): TGTGCCAGCAGCTTAGGATGGGCGGGGAAAGAGACCCAGTACTTC.

This clone was seen once. This rearrangement joins TRBV28 to TRBJ1-6; TRBD1 matches at 8 bases. Germline CDR1 and CDR2: MDHEN and SYDVKM. The junction had 10 bases not matched to a gene; V was cut back by 6 bases and J by 12 bases. The CDR3 totals 14 residues. The CDR3 protein is CASSLRTGREPLHF. The CDR3 nucleotides read TGTGCCAGCAGCTTAAGGACAGGGCGGGAACCCCTCCACTTT.

V is TRBV4-1 and J is TRBJ2-2, with D tentatively TRBD1 (5 bases). CDR1 and CDR2 (germline): MGHRA, YSYEKL. The CDR3 runs to 17 residues. Trimming left V 0 bases short and J 6 bases short, with 17 bases between. The CDR3 region has the DNA TGCGCCAGCAGCCAAGAAAGCAGGGCGGTTTACCCCGGGGAGCTGTTTTTT. It encodes CASSQESRAVYPGELFF.

This clone was counted once. The chain combines TRBV7-2 with TRBJ1-5; the D is unclear. Trimming took off 2 bases at V and 0 bases at J, with 5 bases between the two ends. Looked up from germline, CDR1 is SGHTA and CDR2 is FQGNSA. This CDR3 contains 14 residues. The CDR3 loop reads CASSLKFSNQPQHF. The DNA of the CDR3 is TGTGCCAGCAGCTTAAAGTTTAGCAATCAGCCCCAGCATTTT.

The chain couples TRBV7-9 to TRBJ1-5, with a tentative D call TRBD1 (5 bases). The CDR3 extends over 14 amino acids. V lost 4 bases to trimming and J lost 5 bases, with 12 bases between them. CDR1 is SEHNR, CDR2 FQNEAQ, per germline (reference sequence). The CDR3 nucleotides read TGTGCCAGCAGCTGGACGGGGGGAGATCAGCCCCAGCATTTT. Amino acid sequence: CASSWTGGDQPQHF.

V gene TRBV15 combines with J gene TRBJ2-5; D is undetermined. The CDR3 length is 14 residues. Trimming cost V 0 bases and J 1 base, with 6 bases left between them. The germline CDR1 and CDR2 sequences are LNHNV and YYDKDF (reference sequence). The CDR3 spells CATSRDGVQETQYF. The CDR3 coding sequence is TGTGCCACCAGCAGAGATGGGGTCCAAGAGACCCAGTACTTC. Full variable domain (outside the CDR3, taken from reference TRBV15 and TRBJ2-5): DAMVIQNPRYQVTQFGKPVTLSCSQTLNHNVMYWYQQKSSQAPKLLFHYYDKDFNNEADTPDNFQSRRPNTSFCFLDIRSPGLGDTAMYLCATSRDGVQETQYFGPGTRLLVL.

The chain is built from TRBV9 and TRBJ2-1, with D possibly matching TRBD2 (5 bases). V dropped 0 bases and J dropped 4 bases, with 11 bases sitting between them. Germline CDR1 and CDR2: SGDLS and YYNGEE. The CDR3 is made up of 15 amino acids. CDR3 sequence reads: CASSVGVGEYNEQFF. CDR3 DNA sequence: TGTGCCAGCAGCGTAGGAGTGGGAGAGTACAATGAGCAGTTCTTC. The full variable domain, completed using reference TRBV9 and TRBJ2-1, is DSGVTQTPKHLITATGQRVTLRCSPRSGDLSVYWYQQSLDQGLQFLIQYYNGEERAKGNILERFSAQQFPDLHSELNLSSLELGDSALYFCASSVGVGEYNEQFFGPGTRLTVL.